This T cell receptor beta chain was found in a study of beta chain features in type 1 diabetes (dated by TCRdb to 2016 to 2019). Looking at the study overall: Patients and healthy donors did not differ in mean age, gender distribution, total cell number or subset yield. In the study, TCRB repertoires of sorted circulating CD4+ T cell subsets from recently diagnosed type 1 diabetes patients were compared with those of matched healthy donors. Regulatory and stem cell-like memory subsets were isolated from only 8 patients and roughly 8 healthy donors, whereas naive and central memory subsets came from all 28 donors. A total of 100 million to 110 million sorted cells were examined across all samples, and a strong correlation was observed between cell number per subset and RNA yield. Paper-wide results and their limitations: In all four CD4+ subsets, TCRB CDR3 length was moderately but significantly shorter in type 1 diabetes patients. Because cDNA was sequenced instead of genomic DNA, activated cells with high expression could be over-represented, although the groups did not differ in activation or CD3 levels. At VDJ recombination sites, type 1 diabetes patients had fewer insertions and more deleted nucleotides, which implies abnormalities in thymic rearrangement. Only small numbers of individuals were included in the HLA sub-analyses, which left unresolved whether HLA type had any influence on TCRB rearrangement. Naive, central memory and regulatory TCRB repertoires appeared to be more alike among patients than among healthy donors. PCR may preferentially amplify shorter templates, but because patient and control samples were amplified and corrected together, any resulting skew would affect both groups equally.

Remarks on this clone: Its cognate antigen has yet to be identified. Qualities for individual bases were not recorded, and no much larger clone is one base off.

The entire amount of isolated RNA was reverse transcribed using the High Capacity cDNA Reverse Transcription Kit, so the sequenced TCRB transcripts were expressed ones. Deep immunoSEQ sequencing was performed on naive, central memory and regulatory T cell samples, with an average of roughly 3.5 million total reads per sample. Sorted cells were lysed in RLT buffer, and RNA was extracted using DNase-treated RNeasy Micro or Mini kits according to cell number. Each cell subset was processed on its own to prevent cross-contamination, while patient and healthy donor samples were processed together. TCRB sequences were amplified from cDNA with the immunoSEQ multiplex PCR, producing 87-bp fragments spanning the CDR3 region. The amplicons were sequenced using the Illumina HiSeq platform. Per the source publication's procedure: Synthetic template baselines were used to correct PCR bias computationally, reads within Hamming distance 2 were collapsed, and singletons that could not be merged were discarded. Reads were aligned to IMGT to assign V, D and J genes, CDR3 length, and insertions or deletions at six rearrangement sites. Within each subset, clonotype counts were normalized to sorted cell number, after which true diversity and Gini coefficients were computed with the tcR R package. The overlap coefficient, calculated on TCRB nucleotide sequences, was used to quantify repertoire sharing. TCRdb stores this immuneACCESS table with in-frame sequences only. Part of the clones is absent; in the studies checked, under half of the shortfall reflects unresolved V genes, and no reason is known for the rest. That table gives V, J and clone size, and the DNA gave D and trimming. This sample lists 45,000 to 65,000 clones; around half were detected once. The ten largest clonotypes hold roughly 2.6% of the sample.

V is shortened by 2 bases, J by 7 bases, and the region joining them spans 11 bases. Per the germline V gene, SGHTA is the CDR1 and FQGNSA is the CDR2. The CDR3 has 13 amino acids, counting the end cysteine and phenylalanine. Solely the CDR3 DNA is kept, with 39 bases framed from the first base. Each donor gave one peripheral blood draw, averaging around 0.11 L, which was collected into heparinised tubes. A BD FACSAria II and a panel including CD45RO, CCR7, CD25, CD127, CD95 and CD27 were used to sort naive, central memory, regulatory and stem cell-like memory CD4+ T cells. A purity above 95% was achieved for all sorted populations. PBMCs were isolated right away by Lymphoprep density gradient centrifugation and were stained directly, without culture. So that batch effects would be minimized, each experiment stained and sorted samples in pairs, pairing one healthy donor with one patient.

This chain is built from TRBV7-2 and TRBJ1-2, and perhaps TRBD1 as D gene, on 5 matching bases. The specimen was Tregs from blood. The cell subset or site label corresponds to: regulatory CD4+ T cells. The clonotype originates from a woman aged 40 to 49 with type 1 diabetes. The sequenced DNA is TGTGCCAGCAGCTTAACAGGTCGCTTTGGCTACACCTTC. The resulting protein is CASSLTGRFGYTF.